The 29 T cell receptor beta chains reported below all come from one sample, sequenced in a study of blood T cell repertoires in COVID-19. Sequencing used immunoSEQ multiplex PCR; TCRdb keeps in-frame clones, though not all of them. The table records under 150,000 clones, 88% of them present only once. What was sequenced was peripheral blood. Receptors originate from a human donor in a cohort sampled during active COVID-19.

Notes on this clone: A junction boundary mismatches the germline segment, possibly from a read error. Other DNA sequences from this sample encode an identical CDR3 as well. The chain links TRBV7-7 to TRBJ2-2; 8 nucleotides agree with TRBD2. CDR1 is SSHAT and CDR2 is FNYEAQ in the germline V gene (reference sequence). The CDR3 is 16 residues long. CDR3 nucleotides: TGTGCTAGCAGCCCGAGTGGGACTAGTATCACCGGGGAGCTGTTTTTT. Protein: CASSPSGTSITGELFF.

The J gene is TRBJ2-7, the V gene TRBV6-5; 10 bases line up with TRBD2. V trimming: 4 bases; J trimming: 5 bases; junction bases outside the gene matches: 8. The germline CDR1 and CDR2 sequences are MNHEY and SVGAGI. This CDR3 contains 15 residues. CDR3 loop: CASSSERLAGDEQYF. The DNA for the CDR3 is TGTGCCAGCAGTTCCGAAAGGCTAGCGGGAGACGAGCAGTACTTC.

V usage is TRBV10-3 and J usage is TRBJ2-5, with a tentative D call TRBD1 (6 bases). V was trimmed by 2 bases and J by 2 bases, leaving 12 bases between them. The CDR3 is 15 amino acids. Germline CDR1 ENHRY, CDR2 SYGVKD. The CDR3 DNA is TGTGCCATCAGTGAGGGGACACAAGTACAAGAGACCCAGTACTTC. It codes for CAISEGTQVQETQYF.

This sequence joins TRBV30 and TRBJ1-4; 7 bases align to TRBD1. With V trimmed by 4 bases and J by 3 bases, 5 bases remained unmatched. The CDR3 has 14 residues. Germline CDR1 is GTSNPN and CDR2 is SVGIG (reference sequence). The CDR3 region is CAWNTGAANEKLFF. Here the CDR3 DNA reads TGTGCCTGGAACACAGGGGCGGCTAATGAAAAACTGTTTTTT.

The chain is built from TRBV15 and TRBJ2-1; the D is unclear. The CDR3 has 16 amino acids. Germline V gene lookup returns CDR1 LNHNV and CDR2 YYDKDF (reference sequence). V was trimmed by 0 bases and J by 0 bases, leaving 9 bases between them. CDR3 nucleotides: TGTGCCACCAGCAGAGATTACGGTGGCTCCTACAATGAGCAGTTCTTC. Encoded protein: CATSRDYGGSYNEQFF.

V and J are TRBV10-3 and TRBJ1-1; 8 bases are shared with TRBD1. The CDR3 sequence is 13 residues long. Germline assignment: CDR1 ENHRY and CDR2 SYGVKD. Losses at the gene ends were 5 bases for V and 3 bases for J; bases not matched to a gene: 2. The CDR3 coding sequence is TGTGCCATCAGTCAACAGGGGGACACTGAAGCTTTCTTT. Amino acid sequence: CAISQQGDTEAFF.

This chain joins TRBV30 and TRBJ1-5; a possible D gene is TRBD1 (5 bases). Trimming removed 2 bases from V and 6 bases from J, with 8 bases in between. CDR1 and CDR2 from the germline V gene are GTSNPN and SVGIG (reference sequence). The CDR3 spans 12 residues. The CDR3 region is CAWSLGGQPQHF. CDR3 DNA sequence: TGTGCCTGGAGTTTGGGGGGTCAGCCCCAGCATTTT.

The chain has TRBV10-3 and TRBJ2-7; tentatively, D is TRBD2 (6 bases). Per the germline V gene, CDR1 is ENHRY and CDR2 is SYGVKD. This CDR3 contains 13 residues. The ends were cut back, 5 bases at V and 5 bases at J, with 13 bases in the middle. CDR3 loop: CAISRLGSDEQYF. The CDR3 DNA follows: TGTGCCATCAGTCGACTAGGGTCCGACGAGCAGTACTTC.

V gene TRBV2 combines with J gene TRBJ1-2; maybe TRBD1 (5 bases). Germline CDR1 and CDR2: SNHLY and FYNNEI. CDR3 size: 12 residues. Trimming left V 8 bases short and J 5 bases short, with 12 bases between. The CDR3 DNA sequence: TGTGCCAGCGTCCCGGGGGGATATGGCTACACCTTC. Protein: CASVPGGYGYTF.

This rearrangement joins TRBV15 to TRBJ1-3, with D uncertain. This CDR3 spans 15 amino acids. V lost 0 bases and J 4 bases, leaving 10 bases between the germline ends. In germline, CDR1 is LNHNV, CDR2 YYDKDF (reference sequence). For the CDR3, the DNA is TGTGCCACCAGCAGAGATAGAGGGCCGGGAAACACCATATATTTT. It yields the protein CATSRDRGPGNTIYF.

The rearrangement links TRBV14 to TRBJ2-7, with unresolved D. Germline V lookup: CDR1 SGHDN, CDR2 FVKESK. The CDR3 runs 16 residues. Trimming left V 1 base short and J 2 bases short, with 15 bases between. The CDR3 DNA follows: TGTGCCAGCAGCCAAGTTGCGGCGGCCCCCCCCTACGAGCAGTACTTC. Translated: CASSQVAAAPPYEQYF.

The CDR3 spells CASSLPRGTRISTDTQYF. The CDR3 DNA follows: TGTGCCAGCAGCTTACCCCGCGGGACCAGAATTAGCACAGATACGCAGTATTTT. The chain is built from TRBV7-9 and TRBJ2-3; possibly TRBD2 for D (6 bases). Germline V gene lookup returns CDR1 SEHNR and CDR2 FQNEAQ (reference sequence). The CDR3 sequence is 18 residues long. Trimming left V 2 bases short and J 0 bases short, with 18 bases between. The variable domain in full, with the rest retrieved from reference TRBV7-9 and TRBJ2-3, is DTGVSQNPRHKITKRGQNVTFRCDPISEHNRLYWYRQTLGQGPEFLTYFQNEAQLEKSRLLSDRFSAERPKGSFSTLEIQRTEQGDSAMYLCASSLPRGTRISTDTQYFGPGTRLTVL.

The V call is TRBV11-2, the J call TRBJ2-1; TRBD2 matches at 9 bases. V shed 0 bases and J 5 bases; nucleotides not matched to a gene: 5. The CDR3 consists of 16 residues. Germline assignment: CDR1 SGHAT and CDR2 FQNNGV. Written as DNA, the CDR3 is TGTGCCAGCAGCTTAGAGAGGGCGGGGGGGAACAATGAGCAGTTCTTC. Translating it yields CASSLERAGGNNEQFF.

The gene calls are TRBV28 and TRBJ2-5; no clear D gene. V lost 2 bases to trimming and J lost 5 bases, with 12 bases between them. Germline V gene data show CDR1 as MDHEN and CDR2 as SYDVKM. The CDR3 has 14 amino acids. The CDR3 is CASSLATLRETQYF. The CDR3 bases are TGTGCCAGCAGTTTAGCTACCCTCCGGGAGACCCAGTACTTC.

V is TRBV11-2 and J is TRBJ1-6; 8 bases match TRBD1. V dropped 0 bases and J dropped 8; count of bases not matched to a gene: 3. CDR3 length: 15 residues. Germline V gene lookup returns CDR1 SGHAT and CDR2 FQNNGV. The CDR3 loop is CASSLDPGGDSPLHF. In DNA, the CDR3 is TGTGCCAGCAGCTTAGATCCAGGGGGCGATTCACCCCTCCACTTT. The entire variable domain, with the rest obtained from reference TRBV11-2 and TRBJ1-6, is as follows: EAGVAQSPRYKIIEKRQSVAFWCNPISGHATLYWYQQILGQGPKLLIQFQNNGVVDDSQLPKDRFSAERLKGVDSTLKIQPAKLEDSAVYLCASSLDPGGDSPLHFGNGTRLTVT.

CDR3 loop: CASSSRTGGLNYGYTF. The CDR3 nucleotides are TGTGCCAGTAGTTCCCGGACAGGGGGCTTGAACTATGGCTACACCTTC. The J gene is TRBJ1-2, the V gene TRBV19; 11 bases agree with TRBD1. This CDR3 is built from 16 residues. Germline lookup yields CDR1 LNHDA and CDR2 SQIVND (reference sequence). With V trimmed by 5 bases and J by 2 bases, 7 bases remained unmatched.

V and J are TRBV3-1 (or the pseudogene TRBV3-2) and TRBJ2-5, with 9 bases fitting TRBD1. CDR1 LGHDT and CDR2 YNNKEL come from the germline V gene (reference sequence). The CDR3 has 14 residues. Trimming at V came to 10 bases and at J to 1 base, leaving 7 bases not matched to a gene. Written as DNA, the CDR3 is TGTGCCACTTGCACAGGGGGCCTCCAAGAGACCCAGTACTTC. Protein: CATCTGGLQETQYF.

The J gene is TRBJ1-6, the V gene TRBV2; no clear D. The germline V gene encodes CDR1 SNHLY and CDR2 FYNNEI. This CDR3 is built from 14 residues. Trimming cost V 6 bases and J 7 bases, with 13 bases left between them. The CDR3 region has the DNA TGTGCCAGCAGCGCCAGCGGTCCGAATTCACCCCTCCACTTT. Translated: CASSASGPNSPLHF.

This chain links TRBV3-1 (or the pseudogene TRBV3-2) with TRBJ2-5, with 7 bases fitting TRBD2. J was trimmed by 5 bases and V by 5 bases; bases with no gene match: 8. Germline V gene lookup returns CDR1 LGHDT and CDR2 YNNKEL (reference sequence). There are 14 residues in the CDR3. The CDR3 protein is CASSASVGGETQYF. The CDR3 nucleotides read TGTGCCAGCAGCGCATCCGTGGGAGGGGAGACCCAGTACTTC.

The chain uses TRBV19 and TRBJ2-5; D is perhaps TRBD1 (6 bases). V gave up 4 bases and J gave up 2 bases, with 20 bases separating them. Germline CDR1 and CDR2: LNHDA and SQIVND (reference sequence). There are 17 residues in the CDR3. For the CDR3, the DNA is TGTGCCAGTAGTAAGAATCCCCGACAGGAAGCACAAGAGACCCAGTACTTC. This translates into CASSKNPRQEAQETQYF.

CDR3 amino acids: CASSPPRGTGSGYTF. Written as DNA, the CDR3 is TGTGCCAGCAGTCCCCCCAGGGGGACAGGGAGTGGCTACACCTTC. The genes are TRBV27 and TRBJ1-2, with 9 positions matching TRBD1. Trimming removed 5 bases from V and 7 bases from J; junction bases left unmatched: 11. The CDR3 spans 15 residues. Germline V gene data show CDR1 as MNHEY and CDR2 as SMNVEV (reference sequence).

The chain couples TRBV12-5 to TRBJ1-2; 7 nucleotides match TRBD1. Germline-derived CDR1 and CDR2 are LGHNT and FRNRAP. This CDR3 contains 14 residues. V lost 6 bases and J lost 6; bases outside the gene matches: 10. This chain's CDR3 is CASGVGQVVDGYTF. The CDR3 DNA reads as TGTGCTAGTGGGGTCGGACAGGTGGTCGATGGCTACACCTTC.

This chain joins TRBV9 and TRBJ2-2; 9 bases fit TRBD1. Germline-derived CDR1 and CDR2 are SGDLS and YYNGEE. The CDR3 runs 18 residues. J gave up 3 bases and V 0 bases, and 9 bases lay outside the gene matches. The CDR3 region has the DNA TGTGCCAGCAGCGTAGACTTCAACAGGGGGCTGTACACCGGGGAGCTGTTTTTT. Translation: CASSVDFNRGLYTGELFF.

This sequence joins TRBV6-5 and TRBJ2-7, with D possibly being TRBD2 (6 bases). V dropped 5 bases and J dropped 7 bases, with 9 bases sitting between them. Germline V gene lookup returns CDR1 MNHEY and CDR2 SVGAGI. This CDR3 is built from 11 residues. The CDR3 reads CASSPGTEQYF. The CDR3, as DNA: TGTGCCAGCAGTCCAGGGACTGAGCAGTACTTC.

The V gene is TRBV29-1, the J gene TRBJ2-7; 9 bases match TRBD1. The V gene end was trimmed by 3 bases and the J gene end by 3 bases; junction bases not matched to a gene: 9. The CDR3 runs to 15 residues. Germline CDR1 is SQVTM and CDR2 is ANQGSEA. This chain's CDR3 is CSVEIMGTGLYEQYF. The CDR3 DNA sequence: TGCAGCGTTGAGATAATGGGGACAGGGCTCTACGAGCAGTACTTC.

This clone was picked up one time. The V call is TRBV9, the J call TRBJ2-7; D perhaps matches TRBD2 (5 bases). The CDR3 runs 14 residues. Germline loops: CDR1 SGDLS, CDR2 YYNGEE. V dropped 3 bases and J dropped 4 bases, with 14 bases sitting between them. This chain's CDR3 is CASSGSGIGYEQYF. Written as DNA, the CDR3 is TGTGCCAGCAGCGGGAGCGGTATAGGTTACGAGCAGTACTTC.

V gene TRBV3-1 (or the pseudogene TRBV3-2) combines with J gene TRBJ1-1; 10 bases fit TRBD1. Germline CDR1 is LGHDT and CDR2 is YNNKEL (reference sequence). CDR3 length: 13 amino acids. Trimming cost V 5 bases and J 10 bases; bases outside gene matches: 7. The CDR3 sequence is CASSSPDRGPAFF. The CDR3 nucleotides are TGTGCCAGCAGCTCTCCTGACAGGGGGCCAGCTTTCTTT.

The rearrangement joins TRBV27 to TRBJ2-7; the match to TRBD2 covers 10 bases. Germline V CDR1 and CDR2: MNHEY, SMNVEV (reference sequence). With V trimmed by 7 bases and J by 7 bases, 16 bases remained unmatched. The CDR3 sequence is 16 residues long. CDR3 loop: CASTRGITSGVREQYF. DNA for the CDR3: TGTGCCAGCACCCGCGGTATCACTAGCGGGGTGAGAGAGCAGTACTTC.

J is TRBJ2-1 and V is TRBV3-1 (or the pseudogene TRBV3-2); 12 bases align to TRBD2. V gave up 7 bases and J gave up 4 bases; unmatched junction bases: 2. This CDR3 spans 14 amino acids. CDR1 and CDR2 from the germline V gene are LGHDT and YNNKEL (reference sequence). CDR3: CASTSGGVYNEQFF. DNA for the CDR3: TGTGCCAGCACTAGCGGGGGGGTATACAATGAGCAGTTCTTC.